The 19 T cell receptor beta chains presented below share a single source sample, sequenced in a study of blood T cells in healthy people across ages. For the second PCR, which ran for about 6 to 11 cycles, a sample-barcoded 5' primer and a J-beta primer mix were used. From the 5' RACE reads, TCRdb called clonotypes with MiXCR, one entry per CDR3 protein. The sample carries roughly 930,000 distinct CDR3 sequences, around 46% recorded once. Sequenced input: blood. These receptors were taken from a man aged 30 to 39 in good health.

This clonotype was detected only a few times. The chain employs TRBV9 and TRBJ2-1; 8 bases align to TRBD2. V lost 3 bases, J lost 1 base, and 3 bases stayed unmatched. The CDR3 runs to 15 residues. Germline CDR1 reads SGDLS; CDR2 reads YYNGEE. CDR3 DNA sequence: TGTGCCAGCAGCGACCCGGGGGGGTCCTACAATGAGCAGTTCTTC. Protein: CASSDPGGSYNEQFF.

The chain links TRBV3-1 to TRBJ2-3; a possible D gene is TRBD2 (6 bases). The V end lost 4 bases, the J end lost 5 bases, and 19 bases lay between the germline ends. This CDR3 spans 16 amino acids. Germline V gene lookup returns CDR1 LGHDT and CDR2 YNNKEL (reference sequence). CDR3 DNA sequence: TGTGCCAGCAGCCCATTGGACTACCTTGAATTAGATACGCAGTATTTT. Amino acids: CASSPLDYLELDTQYF.

The rearrangement joins TRBV4-2 to TRBJ2-1; D not certain. Trimming took 1 base from V and 4 from J, leaving 11 bases between them. Germline loops: CDR1 LGHNA, CDR2 YNFKEQ. The length of the CDR3 is 15 residues. CDR3 sequence: CASSQAKVGYNEQFF. The CDR3 nucleotides read TGTGCCAGCAGCCAAGCCAAGGTCGGATACAATGAGCAGTTCTTC.

The CDR3 nucleotides read TGTGCCAGCAGCGTACCTAGCGGCAATGAGCAGTTCTTC. Its protein product is CASSVPSGNEQFF. The rearrangement uses TRBV7-2 and TRBJ2-1; 7 bases fit TRBD2. Trimming removed 5 bases from V and 6 bases from J; junction bases left unmatched: 4. The CDR3 has 13 amino acids. The germline V gene has CDR1 SGHTA and CDR2 FQGNSA.

This clonotype was detected a few times. The chain employs TRBV29-1 and TRBJ2-3; TRBD1 aligns across 11 bases. The CDR3 is 14 residues long. The V segment lost 0 bases and the J segment 9 bases; nucleotides outside the gene matches: 5. Per germline, CDR1 SQVTM and CDR2 ANQGSEA. CDR3 sequence (DNA): TGCAGCGTTGAAGATCGGACAGGGGGCGAAACGCAGTATTTT. This gives the protein CSVEDRTGGETQYF.

This clonotype occurred a few times. V usage is TRBV6-5 and J usage is TRBJ2-5, with D possibly being TRBD2 (6 bases). The J call may be faulty, since TRBJ2-4 better matches the DNA end. The CDR3 sequence is 16 residues long. In germline, CDR1 is MNHEY, CDR2 SVGAGI. As DNA, the CDR3 is TGTGCCCACGACCGGGGGACCCTCTGGGGAAAAAACATTCAGTACTTC. It yields the protein CAHDRGTLWGKNIQYF.

The V call is TRBV27, the J call TRBJ2-5; 9 bases fit TRBD1. Gene TRBJ2-7 matches the end of the DNA better, so the J call may be wrong. This CDR3 has 15 amino acids. Germline assignment: CDR1 MNHEY and CDR2 SMNVEV (reference sequence). CDR3 region: CASAFRTGARNEQYF. The CDR3 bases are TGTGCCAGCGCGTTCCGGACAGGGGCTCGGAACGAGCAGTACTTC.

This clonotype has ten or more counts. The chain recombines TRBV29-1 with TRBJ1-1; D is possibly TRBD1 (6 bases). CDR3 length equals 12 residues. Trimming shortened V by 6 bases and J by 2 bases, and 10 bases separated the two germline ends. Germline V gene sequence: CDR1 SQVTM, CDR2 ANQGSEA. The chain's CDR3 is CSVNRENTEAFF. In DNA form, the CDR3 reads TGCAGCGTCAACAGGGAAAACACTGAAGCTTTCTTT. The whole variable domain, remainder taken from reference TRBV29-1 and TRBJ1-1, is SAVISQKPSRDICQRGTSLTIQCQVDSQVTMMFWYRQQPGQSLTLIATANQGSEATYESGFVIDKFPISRPNLTFSTLTVSNMSPEDSSIYLCSVNRENTEAFFGQGTRLTVV.

In its sample, this clonotype was seen a few times. J is TRBJ2-1 and V is TRBV7-2; D call uncertain. V lost 2 bases and J lost 7, with 9 bases in between. Germline CDR1 is SGHTA and CDR2 is FQGNSA. This CDR3 has 13 amino acids. The CDR3, as DNA: TGTGCCAGCAGCTTATCCACTCGGAATGAGCAGTTCTTC. It encodes CASSLSTRNEQFF.

The table lists this clonotype with a few counts. The chain recombines TRBV4-2 with TRBJ2-1; the D is unclear. Trimming pared 3 bases from V and 5 bases from J, leaving 5 bases between. The CDR3 has 12 amino acids. Germline V lookup: CDR1 LGHNA, CDR2 YNFKEQ. CDR3 DNA: TGTGCCAGCAGCCACCGGGACAATGAGCAGTTCTTC. This sequence encodes CASSHRDNEQFF.

The V call is TRBV10-3, the J call TRBJ2-7; possibly TRBD2 for D (6 bases). Germline V gene lookup returns CDR1 ENHRY and CDR2 SYGVKD. V was trimmed by 2 bases and J by 6 bases, leaving 11 bases between them. The CDR3 is made up of 13 amino acids. The CDR3 region is CAISEGTRTEQYF. For the CDR3, the DNA is TGTGCCATCAGTGAGGGGACTCGCACCGAGCAGTACTTC.

V and J are TRBV5-1 and TRBJ2-2; D might be TRBD2 (7 bases). From germline, CDR1 is SGHRS and CDR2 YFSETQ. The CDR3 is 15 residues long. V gave up 0 bases and J gave up 5 bases, with 11 bases separating them. The CDR3 loop is CASSLERGATGELFF. The CDR3 DNA reads TGCGCCAGCAGCTTGGAACGGGGGGCGACCGGGGAGCTGTTTTTT.

This clonotype was seen a few times. The gene calls are TRBV20-1 and TRBJ2-5; D gene ambiguous. The J call may be wrong; the DNA end is better matched by TRBJ2-7. Germline CDR1 DFQATT, CDR2 SNEGSKA (reference sequence). CDR3 length: 13 residues. CDR3 protein: CSASVPNKGEQYF. The CDR3, as DNA: TGCAGTGCTAGTGTGCCGAATAAGGGCGAGCAGTACTTC.

The chain is built from TRBV7-8 and TRBJ2-1; the match to TRBD2 covers 13 bases. V lost 5 bases and J lost 6; bases outside the gene matches: 7. Looked up from germline, CDR1 is SGHVS and CDR2 is FQNEAQ. This CDR3 spans 16 amino acids. This CDR3 reads CASSQLTSGGSNEQFF. The CDR3, as DNA: TGTGCCAGCAGCCAGTTGACTAGCGGGGGGAGCAATGAGCAGTTCTTC.

This sequence joins TRBV5-1 and TRBJ1-6; a weak D match, TRBD1 (5 bases). CDR1 is SGHRS, CDR2 YFSETQ, per germline. This CDR3 is built from 16 residues. Trimming took 5 bases from V and 6 from J, leaving 18 bases between them. This chain's CDR3 is CASRSGGVGANSPLHF. CDR3 coding DNA: TGCGCCAGCAGGTCGGGAGGGGTCGGTGCTAATTCACCCCTCCACTTT.

There are a few counts of this clonotype. This chain uses TRBV7-2 with TRBJ2-5; D call uncertain. The CDR3 length is 13 residues. Germline CDR1 reads SGHTA; CDR2 reads FQGNSA. Trimming took 5 bases from V and 0 from J, leaving 7 bases between them. CDR3 in amino acids: CASSRRYQETQYF. In DNA form, the CDR3 reads TGTGCCAGCAGCCGAAGGTACCAAGAGACCCAGTACTTC.

This clonotype was observed a single time. The chain links TRBV28 to TRBJ2-1; 14 positions agree with TRBD2. This CDR3 spans 14 amino acids. CDR1 is MDHEN, CDR2 SYDVKM, per germline. V was pared by 10 bases and J by 6 bases, with 5 bases of the junction left unmatched. The CDR3 protein is CANLTSGGANEQFF. DNA of the CDR3: TGTGCCAACCTGACTAGCGGGGGGGCCAATGAGCAGTTCTTC.

In DNA, the CDR3 is TGTGCCAGCACACCTAGCGGGGGACCCCACGAGCAGTACTTC. It translates to CASTPSGGPHEQYF. The genes are TRBV9 and TRBJ2-7, with TRBD2 matching over 10 bases. CDR3 size: 14 residues. Trimming at V came to 6 bases and at J to 5 bases, leaving 8 bases not matched to a gene. In germline, CDR1 is SGDLS, CDR2 YYNGEE.

Note on this clonotype: Because the CDR3 is missing its conserved closing phenylalanine or tryptophan, this is likely a read error. The rearrangement links TRBV5-1 to TRBJ2-1, with 10 bases matching TRBD2. In germline, CDR1 is SGHRS, CDR2 YFSETQ. The CDR3 length is 15 residues. The CDR3 DNA is TGCGCCAGTAGCTTGGCCGGGACTAGCGCCGGTGAGCAGTTCCTC. This sequence encodes CASSLAGTSAGEQFL.